Listed here is a single T cell receptor (beta chain). What it binds is not known. The CDR3 covers 16 residues. Clones were read by immunoSEQ multiplex PCR, and TCRdb kept only the in-frame ones, dropping some. The table has around 79,000 clones, roughly 85% seen once. This specimen comes from a study of OX40 agonist ivuxolimab in advanced cancers. Study overall: Patients were under 90% male with ages roughly 20 to 80, mean 60. Earlier treatment with anti-PD-1, anti-PD-L1 or anti-CTLA-4 was permitted, and 35% to 45% had received some.

Whole-study results and caveats: Some of the lowest clonal expansion was seen in partial responders at 0.1-3.0 mg/kg. CD4+ T cells averaged fewer expanded clones than CD8+ T cells.

V and J are TRBV21-1 and TRBJ2-2. TRBV21-1 corresponds to a pseudogene. The input for sequencing was CD4+ or CD8+ T cells sorted from blood, taken in a trial of the OX40 agonist ivuxolimab. The TCR comes from an adult with an advanced solid tumor such as melanoma, head and neck, liver or kidney cancer. CDR3 DNA: TGTGCCAGCAGCGCGATAAAGATTAATAAGGGAGGGGAGCTGTTTTTT. It codes for CASSAIKINKGGELFF.